This T cell receptor (beta chain) appears in the sequencing data of a study of T cell responses to AZD1222 COVID-19 vaccine. Trimming took off 4 bases at V and 5 bases at J, with 18 bases between the two ends. This CDR3 contains 15 residues. The germline gives CDR1 SGDLS, CDR2 YYNGEE. Clones were sequenced by immunoSEQ multiplex PCR, and TCRdb holds only the in-frame ones, with some missing. The sample records about 92,000 clones, 90% to 95% being singletons. The clonotype was recovered from an adult in good health. Sequencing used peripheral blood, obtained on day 0 of AZD1222 vaccination. The V and J genes are TRBV9 and TRBJ2-5, with D perhaps matching TRBD2 (5 bases). The CDR3 DNA sequence: TGTGCCAGCAGCCCAACGCGGGCCAGGTCGGAGACCCAGTACTTC. As protein: CASSPTRARSETQYF.